The 10 T cell receptor beta chains below come from one sample, sequenced in a study of T cells in Graves' hyperthyroidism and ophthalmopathy (dated by TCRdb to between 2018 and 2021). Libraries came from multiplex PCR. Sequenced using an Illumina HiSeq 2000. Amplification of TCR beta CDR3 regions was carried out from RNA transcripts. The first round of RT-PCR for the TCR CDR3 was performed with the HTBI primer set and the Qiagen OneStep RT-PCR kit. The public reads were reanalyzed by TCRdb: fastp trimming at Q25, MiXCR alignment, in-frame beta chains only. Merged by CDR3 protein, the rows form single entries marked with the most common genes and DNA. In all, the sample holds fewer than 850,000 distinct CDR3 sequences, and 17% of those were seen once. The ten biggest clones cover roughly a sixth of the sample. Sequenced material: blood. The source of these receptors is a man over 45 with Graves' hyperthyroidism.

This clonotype was counted only a few times. V is TRBV20-1 and J is TRBJ2-5; TRBD1 matches at 10 bases. Germline assignment: CDR1 DFQATT and CDR2 SNEGSKA (reference sequence). With 5 bases clipped from V and 1 base from J, the junction kept 13 bases outside the gene matches. The CDR3 is made up of 17 amino acids. The CDR3: CSARRQGARRSQETQYF. The CDR3 nucleotides read TGCAGTGCTCGAAGACAGGGGGCGCGTAGGAGCCAAGAGACCCAGTACTTC.

J is TRBJ1-3 and V is TRBV20-1; no clear D gene. This CDR3 region has 14 residues. From germline, CDR1 is DFQATT and CDR2 SNEGSKA (reference sequence). The germline V and J ends were trimmed by 6 bases and 4 bases, with 16 bases remaining between them. CDR3 in amino acids: CSAGDWLNGNTIYF. CDR3 nucleotide sequence: TGCAGTGCAGGTGACTGGCTGAACGGAAACACCATATATTTT.

Ten or more counts support this clonotype. V is TRBV20-1 and J is TRBJ1-6; no definite D call. This CDR3 comprises 17 residues. The germline gives CDR1 DFQATT, CDR2 SNEGSKA (reference sequence). Between the trimmed V and J ends, which lost 5 bases and 0 bases, there was a span of 17 bases. In DNA, the CDR3 is TGCAGTGCTGGAAGTGCGCAGTTGAGCTCCTATAATTCACCCCTCCACTTT. It codes for CSAGSAQLSSYNSPLHF.

This clonotype was observed many times. The V call is TRBV7-9, the J call TRBJ2-2, with 7 bases aligning to TRBD1. Looked up from germline, CDR1 is SEHNR and CDR2 is FQNEAQ (reference sequence). V dropped 5 bases and J dropped 6; count of bases not matched to a gene: 9. There are 15 residues in the CDR3. This chain's CDR3 is CASSPTGDSPGELFF. The CDR3, as DNA: TGTGCCAGCAGCCCCACAGGGGATTCCCCCGGGGAGCTGTTTTTT.

Ten or more counts support this clonotype. The gene calls are TRBV10-2 and TRBJ1-5, with D unresolved. The germline V gene encodes CDR1 WSHSY and CDR2 SAAADI. V was shortened by 3 bases and J by 6 bases, with 9 bases between the two germline ends. This CDR3 is built from 13 residues. CDR3 region: CASSDWVRQPQHF. For the CDR3, the DNA is TGCGCCAGCAGTGACTGGGTCCGTCAGCCCCAGCATTTT.

This rearrangement joins TRBV20-1 to TRBJ1-5; the D is unclear. Germline lookup yields CDR1 DFQATT and CDR2 SNEGSKA (reference sequence). V was trimmed by 4 bases and J by 0 bases, leaving 10 bases between them. The CDR3 covers 14 residues. CDR3 nucleotide sequence: TGCAGTGCTATCGCCGGCTATAGCAATCAGCCCCAGCATTTT. It translates to CSAIAGYSNQPQHF.

There are a few counts of this clonotype. V is TRBV28 and J is TRBJ2-2; possible D gene TRBD1, 5 bases. CDR1 and CDR2 from the germline V gene are MDHEN and SYDVKM. V was pared by 3 bases and J by 7 bases, with 15 bases between. The CDR3 covers 15 residues. The CDR3 sequence: CASSFTRAVGGELFF. The CDR3 nucleotides are TGTGCCAGCAGTTTCACCAGGGCGGTTGGCGGGGAGCTGTTTTTT.

V gene TRBV6-1 combines with J gene TRBJ2-7; D call uncertain. The CDR3 is 12 amino acids. With 7 bases removed from V and 3 bases from J, the gap between germline ends came to 10 bases. Germline CDR1 MNHNS, CDR2 SASEGT. In nucleotides, the CDR3 is TGTGCCAGCATGGGTTCCAGCTACGAGCAGTACTTC. Residues: CASMGSSYEQYF.

This clonotype was observed many times. The chain has TRBV5-5 and TRBJ2-2, with 7 positions matching TRBD2. Trimming cost V 1 base and J 3 bases; bases outside gene matches: 6. Germline V lookup: CDR1 SGHKS, CDR2 YYEKEE (reference sequence). The CDR3 runs 16 residues. The chain's CDR3 is CASSLLLAEYTGELFF. For the CDR3, the DNA is TGTGCCAGCAGCTTGCTCCTAGCGGAATACACCGGGGAGCTGTTTTTT. The full variable domain, its missing parts supplied by reference TRBV5-5 and TRBJ2-2, is DAGVTQSPTHLIKTRGQQVTLRCSPISGHKSVSWYQQVLGQGPQFIFQYYEKEERGRGNFPDRFSARQFPNYSSELNVNALLLGDSALYLCASSLLLAEYTGELFFGEGSRLTVL.

This clonotype was recorded only once. The genes are TRBV28 and TRBJ2-1; the match to TRBD2 covers 9 bases. Per the germline V gene, CDR1 is MDHEN and CDR2 is SYDVKM. The junction had 10 bases not matched to a gene; V was cut back by 8 bases and J by 8 bases. CDR3 length: 14 residues. CDR3 nucleotide sequence: TGTGCCAGCTTCAGTAGCGGGAGTGGTGATGAGCAGTTCTTC. Protein sequence: CASFSSGSGDEQFF.